This TCR beta chain was sequenced in a study of early T cells in non-severe SARS-CoV-2 infection. TCRdb ran MiXCR on the 5' RACE reads and lists one entry per CDR3 protein. The sample includes tens of thousands of distinct CDR3 sequences, more than 10% of them seen just once. Germline V CDR1 and CDR2: SEHNR, FQNEAQ (reference sequence). The CDR3 runs 12 residues. V lost 3 bases, J lost 4 bases, and 6 bases lay in between. V gene TRBV7-9 combines with J gene TRBJ1-1; no firm D call. The receptor's source is an adult who was a healthcare worker with PCR-confirmed SARS-CoV-2 infection or an uninfected control (not recorded which). Specimen: whole blood. CDR3 residues: CASSFPGTEAFF. CDR3 in DNA: TGTGCCAGCAGCTTCCCGGGCACTGAAGCTTTCTTT. The whole variable domain, remainder taken from reference TRBV7-9 and TRBJ1-1, is DTGVSQNPRHKITKRGQNVTFRCDPISEHNRLYWYRQTLGQGPEFLTYFQNEAQLEKSRLLSDRFSAERPKGSFSTLEIQRTEQGDSAMYLCASSFPGTEAFFGQGTRLTVV.